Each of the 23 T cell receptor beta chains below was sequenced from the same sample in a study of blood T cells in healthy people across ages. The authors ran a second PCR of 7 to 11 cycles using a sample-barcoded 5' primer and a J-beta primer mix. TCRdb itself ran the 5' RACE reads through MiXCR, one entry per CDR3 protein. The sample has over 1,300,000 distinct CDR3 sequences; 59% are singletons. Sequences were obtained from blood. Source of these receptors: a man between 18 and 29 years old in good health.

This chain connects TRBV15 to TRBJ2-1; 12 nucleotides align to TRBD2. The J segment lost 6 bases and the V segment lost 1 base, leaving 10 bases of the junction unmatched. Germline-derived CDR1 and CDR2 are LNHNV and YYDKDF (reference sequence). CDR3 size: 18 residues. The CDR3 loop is CATSRGLAGVRMGNEQFF. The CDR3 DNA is TGTGCCACCAGCAGAGGACTAGCGGGGGTGCGAATGGGCAATGAGCAGTTCTTC.

The chain's CDR3 is CSVGEGTYNSPLHF. The CDR3, as DNA: TGCAGCGTGGGAGAGGGAACCTATAATTCACCCCTCCACTTT. This chain joins TRBV29-1 and TRBJ1-6; D call uncertain. This CDR3 is 14 amino acids long. Trimming shortened V by 6 bases and J by 2 bases, and 11 bases separated the two germline ends. CDR1 SQVTM and CDR2 ANQGSEA come from the germline V gene.

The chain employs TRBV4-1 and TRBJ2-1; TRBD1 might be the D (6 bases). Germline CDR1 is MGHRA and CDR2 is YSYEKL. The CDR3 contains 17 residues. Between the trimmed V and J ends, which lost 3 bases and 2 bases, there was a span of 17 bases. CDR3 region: CASSHDSGTLTYNEQFF. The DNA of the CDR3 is TGCGCCAGCAGCCATGATTCCGGGACACTCACCTACAATGAGCAGTTCTTC.

The CDR3 here is CASSSGIPAYEQYF. DNA for the CDR3: TGTGCCAGCAGTTCGGGGATTCCGGCCTACGAGCAGTACTTC. The rearrangement links TRBV12-3 or TRBV12-4 to TRBJ2-7; tentative D call: TRBD2 (5 bases). The germline V and J ends were trimmed by 4 bases and 2 bases, with 12 bases remaining between them. This CDR3 comprises 14 residues.

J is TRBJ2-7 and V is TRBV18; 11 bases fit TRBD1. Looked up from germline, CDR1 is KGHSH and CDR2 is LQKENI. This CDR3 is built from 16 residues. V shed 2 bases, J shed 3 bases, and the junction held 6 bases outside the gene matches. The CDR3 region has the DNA TGTGCCAGCTCACCAGGGTGGACAGGGGGCTTCTACGAGCAGTACTTC. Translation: CASSPGWTGGFYEQYF.

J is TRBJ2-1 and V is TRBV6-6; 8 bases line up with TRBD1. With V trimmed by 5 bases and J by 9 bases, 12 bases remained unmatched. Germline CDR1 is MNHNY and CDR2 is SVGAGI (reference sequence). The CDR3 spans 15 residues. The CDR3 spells CASSNRTGLSFEQFF. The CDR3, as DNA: TGTGCCAGCAGTAATAGGACAGGGCTCTCGTTTGAGCAGTTCTTC.

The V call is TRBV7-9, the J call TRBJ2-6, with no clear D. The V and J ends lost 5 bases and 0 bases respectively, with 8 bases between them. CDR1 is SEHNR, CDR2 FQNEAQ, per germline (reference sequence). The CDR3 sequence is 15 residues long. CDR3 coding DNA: TGTGCCAGCAGCCTCCACAGCTCTGGGGCCAACGTCCTGACTTTC. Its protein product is CASSLHSSGANVLTF.

CDR3 sequence reads: CASRTRGDYTF. The CDR3 nucleotides are TGTGCCAGCAGGACGCGCGGTGACTACACCTTC. This chain joins TRBV7-2 and TRBJ1-2; D is undetermined. Germline assignment: CDR1 SGHTA and CDR2 FQGNSA. V shed 6 bases and J shed 10 bases, with 12 bases lying between them. This CDR3 spans 11 amino acids.

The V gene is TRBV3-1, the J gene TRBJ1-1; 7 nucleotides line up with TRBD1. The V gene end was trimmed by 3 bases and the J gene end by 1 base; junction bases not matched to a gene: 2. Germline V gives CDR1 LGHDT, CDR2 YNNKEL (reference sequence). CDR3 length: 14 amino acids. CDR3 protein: CASSHRDRNTEAFF. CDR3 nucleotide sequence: TGTGCCAGCAGCCATAGGGACAGGAACACTGAAGCTTTCTTT.

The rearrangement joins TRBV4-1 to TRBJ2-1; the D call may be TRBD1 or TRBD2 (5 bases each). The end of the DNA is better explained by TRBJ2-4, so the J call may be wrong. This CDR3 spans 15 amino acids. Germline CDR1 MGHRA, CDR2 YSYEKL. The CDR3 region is CASSRLDSGLGDQYF. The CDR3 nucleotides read TGCGCCAGCAGCCGATTAGACTCAGGTCTGGGGGATCAGTACTTC.

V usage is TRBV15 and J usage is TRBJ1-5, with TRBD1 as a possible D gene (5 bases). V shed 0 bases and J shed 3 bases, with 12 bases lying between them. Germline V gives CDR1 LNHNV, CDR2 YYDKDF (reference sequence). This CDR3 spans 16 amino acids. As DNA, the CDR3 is TGTGCCACCAGCAGAGATCCCGACAGCTTCAATCAGCCCCAGCATTTT. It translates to CATSRDPDSFNQPQHF.

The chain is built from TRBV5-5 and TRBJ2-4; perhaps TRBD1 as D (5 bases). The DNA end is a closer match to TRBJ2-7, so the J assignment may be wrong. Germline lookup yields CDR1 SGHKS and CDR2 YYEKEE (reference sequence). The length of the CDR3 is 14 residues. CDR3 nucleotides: TGTGCCAGCAGCTTCAACTTACCCAGGGACGAGCAGTACTTC. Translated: CASSFNLPRDEQYF.

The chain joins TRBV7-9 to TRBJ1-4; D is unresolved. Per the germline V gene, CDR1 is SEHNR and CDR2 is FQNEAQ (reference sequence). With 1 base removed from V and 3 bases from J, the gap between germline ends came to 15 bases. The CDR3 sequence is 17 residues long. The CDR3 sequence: CASSLGGLREPNEKLFF. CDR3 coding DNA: TGTGCCAGCAGCTTAGGCGGGTTGAGGGAACCTAATGAAAAACTGTTTTTT.

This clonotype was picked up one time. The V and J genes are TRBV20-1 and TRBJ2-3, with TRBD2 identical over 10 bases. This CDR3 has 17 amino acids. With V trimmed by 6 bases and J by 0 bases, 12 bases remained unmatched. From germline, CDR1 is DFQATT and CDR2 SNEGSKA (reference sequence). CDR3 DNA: TGCAGTGCCACCCGTTGGACTAGCGGTACTAGCACAGATACGCAGTATTTT. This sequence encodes CSATRWTSGTSTDTQYF.

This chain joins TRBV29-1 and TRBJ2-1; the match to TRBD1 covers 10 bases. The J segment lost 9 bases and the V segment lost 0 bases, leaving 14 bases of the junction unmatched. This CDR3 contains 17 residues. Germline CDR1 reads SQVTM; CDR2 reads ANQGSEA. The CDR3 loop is CSVEDRMGDRGFGEQFF. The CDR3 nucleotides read TGCAGCGTTGAAGATCGGATGGGGGACAGGGGATTTGGTGAGCAGTTCTTC.

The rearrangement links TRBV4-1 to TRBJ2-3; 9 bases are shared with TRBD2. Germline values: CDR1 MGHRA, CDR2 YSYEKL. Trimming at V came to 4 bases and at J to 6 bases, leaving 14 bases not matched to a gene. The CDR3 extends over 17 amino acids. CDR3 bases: TGCGCCAGCAGCCCCCTCTACCTGGGGCGGGGGGGCGATACGCAGTATTTT. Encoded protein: CASSPLYLGRGGDTQYF.

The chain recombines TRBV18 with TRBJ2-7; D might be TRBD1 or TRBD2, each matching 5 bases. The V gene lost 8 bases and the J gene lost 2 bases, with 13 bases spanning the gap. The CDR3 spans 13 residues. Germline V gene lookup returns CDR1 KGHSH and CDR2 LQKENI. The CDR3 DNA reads TGTGCCAGCGGCAGGGACCGAACCTACGAGCAGTACTTC. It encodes CASGRDRTYEQYF.

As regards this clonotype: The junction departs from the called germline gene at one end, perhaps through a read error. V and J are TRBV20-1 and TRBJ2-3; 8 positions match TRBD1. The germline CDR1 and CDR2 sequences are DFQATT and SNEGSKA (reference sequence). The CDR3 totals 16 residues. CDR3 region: CSARSCRDRYTDMQYF. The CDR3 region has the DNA TGCAGTGCTCGAAGTTGCCGGGACAGGTACACAGATATGCAGTATTTT.

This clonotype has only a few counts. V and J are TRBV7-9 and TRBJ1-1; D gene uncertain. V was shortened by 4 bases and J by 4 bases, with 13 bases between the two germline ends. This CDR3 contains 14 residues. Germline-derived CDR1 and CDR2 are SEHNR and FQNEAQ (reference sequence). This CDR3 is CASSSRLGGTEAFF. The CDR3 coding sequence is TGTGCCAGCAGCTCGAGATTAGGCGGCACTGAAGCTTTCTTT.

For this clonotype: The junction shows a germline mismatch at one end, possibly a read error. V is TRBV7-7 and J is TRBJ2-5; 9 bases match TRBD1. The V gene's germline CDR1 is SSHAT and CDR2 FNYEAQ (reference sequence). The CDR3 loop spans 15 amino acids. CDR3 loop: CASSLDRGVQETQYF. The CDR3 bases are TGTGCTAGCAGCCTGGACAGGGGAGTCCAAGAGACCCAGTACTTC.

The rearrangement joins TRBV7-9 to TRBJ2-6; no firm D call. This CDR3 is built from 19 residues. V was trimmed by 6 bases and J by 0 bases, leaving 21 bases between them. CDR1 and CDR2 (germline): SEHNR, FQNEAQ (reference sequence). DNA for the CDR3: TGTGCCAGCAGGTTAACGGACCAGCGTAGTATCTCTGGGGCCAACGTCCTGACTTTC. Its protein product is CASRLTDQRSISGANVLTF.

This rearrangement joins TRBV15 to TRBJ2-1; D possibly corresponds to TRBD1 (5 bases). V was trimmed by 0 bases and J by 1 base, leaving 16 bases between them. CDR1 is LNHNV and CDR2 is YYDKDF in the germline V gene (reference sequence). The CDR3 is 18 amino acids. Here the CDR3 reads CATSRDRWQGLSYNEQFF. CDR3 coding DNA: TGTGCCACCAGCAGAGATCGGTGGCAGGGCCTGTCCTACAATGAGCAGTTCTTC.

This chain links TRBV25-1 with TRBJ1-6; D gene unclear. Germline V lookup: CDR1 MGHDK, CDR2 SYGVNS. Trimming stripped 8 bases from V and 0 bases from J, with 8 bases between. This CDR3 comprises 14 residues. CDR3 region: CASRESSYNSPLHF. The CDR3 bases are TGTGCCAGCCGGGAGAGCTCCTATAATTCACCCCTCCACTTT.